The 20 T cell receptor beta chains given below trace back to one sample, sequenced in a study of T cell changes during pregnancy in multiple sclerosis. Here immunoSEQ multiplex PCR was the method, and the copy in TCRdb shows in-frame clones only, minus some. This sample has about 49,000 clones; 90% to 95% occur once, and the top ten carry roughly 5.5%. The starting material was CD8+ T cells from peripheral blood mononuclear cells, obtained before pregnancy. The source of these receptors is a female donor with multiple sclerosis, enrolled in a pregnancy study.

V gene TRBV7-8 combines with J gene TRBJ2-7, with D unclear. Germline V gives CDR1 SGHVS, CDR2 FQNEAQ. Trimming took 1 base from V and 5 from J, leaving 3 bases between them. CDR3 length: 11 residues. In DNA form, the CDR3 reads TGTGCCAGCAGCTTAGGAGACGAGCAGTACTTC. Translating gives CASSLGDEQYF.

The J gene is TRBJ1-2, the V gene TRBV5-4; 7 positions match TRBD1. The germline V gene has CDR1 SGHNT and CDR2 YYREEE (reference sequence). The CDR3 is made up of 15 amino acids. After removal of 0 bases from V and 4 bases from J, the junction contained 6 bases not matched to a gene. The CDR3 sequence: CASSLETGEPYGYTF. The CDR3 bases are TGTGCCAGCAGCTTGGAAACAGGGGAGCCCTATGGCTACACCTTC.

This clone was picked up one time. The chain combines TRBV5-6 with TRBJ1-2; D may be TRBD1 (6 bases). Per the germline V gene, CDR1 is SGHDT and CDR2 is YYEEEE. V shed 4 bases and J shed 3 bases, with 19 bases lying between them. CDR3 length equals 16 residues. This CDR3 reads CASSARTGRGDYGYTF. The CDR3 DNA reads TGTGCCAGCAGCGCACGAACAGGGAGGGGCGACTATGGCTACACCTTC.

The CDR3 loop is CASSDSRTGESSGNTIYF. The DNA for the CDR3 is TGTGCCAGCAGTGACTCCCGGACAGGTGAGAGCTCTGGAAACACCATATATTTT. The chain carries TRBV6-4 and TRBJ1-3; 7 positions agree with TRBD1. The V segment lost 0 bases and the J segment 0 bases; nucleotides outside the gene matches: 8. Per the germline V gene, CDR1 is MRHNA and CDR2 is SNTAGT. This CDR3 is 18 amino acids long.

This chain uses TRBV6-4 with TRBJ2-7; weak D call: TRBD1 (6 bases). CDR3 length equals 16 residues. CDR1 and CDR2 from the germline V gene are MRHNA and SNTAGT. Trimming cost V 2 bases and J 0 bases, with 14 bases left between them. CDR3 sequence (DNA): TGTGCCAGCAGTGACATTGATAGGGACAACTCCTACGAGCAGTACTTC. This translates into CASSDIDRDNSYEQYF.

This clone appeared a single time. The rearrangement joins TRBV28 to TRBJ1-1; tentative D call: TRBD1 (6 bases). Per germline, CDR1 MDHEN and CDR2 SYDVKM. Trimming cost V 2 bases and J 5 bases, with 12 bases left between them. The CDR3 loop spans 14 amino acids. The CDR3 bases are TGTGCCAGCAGTTTAGAGGGGGGGAAAACTGAAGCTTTCTTT. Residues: CASSLEGGKTEAFF.

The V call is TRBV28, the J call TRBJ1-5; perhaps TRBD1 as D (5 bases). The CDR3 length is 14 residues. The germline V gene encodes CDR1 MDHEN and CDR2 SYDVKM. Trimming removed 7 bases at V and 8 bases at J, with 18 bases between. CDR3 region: CASTPGLPQEPQHF. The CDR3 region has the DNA TGTGCCAGCACACCAGGGCTCCCTCAAGAGCCCCAGCATTTT.

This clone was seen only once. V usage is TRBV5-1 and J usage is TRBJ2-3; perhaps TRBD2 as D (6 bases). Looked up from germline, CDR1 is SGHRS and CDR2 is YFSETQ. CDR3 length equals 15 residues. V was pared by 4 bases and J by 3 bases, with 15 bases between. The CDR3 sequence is CASSPGGDRTDTQYF. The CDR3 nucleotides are TGCGCCAGCAGCCCAGGAGGGGATAGGACAGATACGCAGTATTTT.

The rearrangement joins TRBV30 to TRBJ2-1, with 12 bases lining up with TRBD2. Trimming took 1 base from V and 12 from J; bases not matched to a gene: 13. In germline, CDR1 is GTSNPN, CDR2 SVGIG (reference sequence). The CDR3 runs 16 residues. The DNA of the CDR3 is TGTGCCTGGAGTGGGATGGGGCTAGCGGGAGGGCTTGGGCAGTTCTTC. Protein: CAWSGMGLAGGLGQFF.

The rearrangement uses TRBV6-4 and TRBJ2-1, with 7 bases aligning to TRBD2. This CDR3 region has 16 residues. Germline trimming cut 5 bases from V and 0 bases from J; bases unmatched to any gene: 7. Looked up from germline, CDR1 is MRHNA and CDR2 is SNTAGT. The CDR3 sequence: CASSPGDYPSYNEQFF. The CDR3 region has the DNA TGTGCCAGCAGTCCTGGGGACTATCCCTCCTACAATGAGCAGTTCTTC.

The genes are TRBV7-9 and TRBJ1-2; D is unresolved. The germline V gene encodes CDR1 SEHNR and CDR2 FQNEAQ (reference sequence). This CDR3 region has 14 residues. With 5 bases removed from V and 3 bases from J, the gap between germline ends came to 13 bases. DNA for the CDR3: TGTGCCAGCAGCGACGGGGTCGACTACTATGGCTACACCTTC. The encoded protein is CASSDGVDYYGYTF.

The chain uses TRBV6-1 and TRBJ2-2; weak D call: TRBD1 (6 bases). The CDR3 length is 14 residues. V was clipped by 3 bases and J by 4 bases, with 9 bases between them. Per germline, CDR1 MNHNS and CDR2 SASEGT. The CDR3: CASSEGTSTGELFF. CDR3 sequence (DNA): TGTGCCAGCAGTGAGGGGACATCCACCGGGGAGCTGTTTTTT.

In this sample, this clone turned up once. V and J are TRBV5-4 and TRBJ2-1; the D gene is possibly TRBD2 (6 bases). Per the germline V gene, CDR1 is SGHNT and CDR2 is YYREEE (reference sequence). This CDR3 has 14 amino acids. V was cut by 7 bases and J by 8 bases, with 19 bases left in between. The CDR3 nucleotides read TGTGCCAGCTCCTCCCTGGAGGGGCGGGATGAGCAGTTCTTC. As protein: CASSSLEGRDEQFF.

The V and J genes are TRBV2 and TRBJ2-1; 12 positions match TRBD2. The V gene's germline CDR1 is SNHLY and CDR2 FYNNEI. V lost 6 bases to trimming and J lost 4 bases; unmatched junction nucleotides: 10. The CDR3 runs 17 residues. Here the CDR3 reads CASRTIGLAGKYNEQFF. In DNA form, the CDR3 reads TGTGCCAGCAGGACTATTGGACTAGCGGGAAAATACAATGAGCAGTTCTTC.

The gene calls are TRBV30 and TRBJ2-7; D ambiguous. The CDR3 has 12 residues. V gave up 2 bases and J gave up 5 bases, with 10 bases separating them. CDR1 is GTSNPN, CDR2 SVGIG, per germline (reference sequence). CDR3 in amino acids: CAWSPEVHEQYF. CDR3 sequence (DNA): TGTGCCTGGAGTCCAGAGGTCCACGAGCAGTACTTC.

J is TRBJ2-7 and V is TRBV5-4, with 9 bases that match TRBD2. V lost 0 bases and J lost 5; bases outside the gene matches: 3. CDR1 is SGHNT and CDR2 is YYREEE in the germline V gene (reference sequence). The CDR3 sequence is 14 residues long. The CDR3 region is CASSLGREGDEQYF. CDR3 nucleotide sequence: TGTGCCAGCAGCTTGGGGCGGGAGGGCGACGAGCAGTACTTC.

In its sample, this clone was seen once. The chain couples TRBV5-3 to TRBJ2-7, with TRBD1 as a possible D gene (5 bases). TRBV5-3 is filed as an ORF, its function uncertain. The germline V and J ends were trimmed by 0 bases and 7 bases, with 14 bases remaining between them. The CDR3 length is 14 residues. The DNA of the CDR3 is TGTGCCAGAAGCTTGGACAGGAAATTCGAGGAGCAGTACTTC. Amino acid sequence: CARSLDRKFEEQYF.

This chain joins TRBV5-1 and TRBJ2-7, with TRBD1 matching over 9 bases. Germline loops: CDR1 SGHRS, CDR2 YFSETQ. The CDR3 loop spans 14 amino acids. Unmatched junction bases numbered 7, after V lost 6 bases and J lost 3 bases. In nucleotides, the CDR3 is TGCGCCAGCAAAAGGGGACAGGGTTTCTACGAGCAGTACTTC. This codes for CASKRGQGFYEQYF.

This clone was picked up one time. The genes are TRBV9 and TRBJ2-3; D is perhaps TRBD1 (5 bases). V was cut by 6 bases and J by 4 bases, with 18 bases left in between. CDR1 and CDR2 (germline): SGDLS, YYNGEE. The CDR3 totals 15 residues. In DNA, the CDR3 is TGTGCCAGCACGTGGCGGCAGGGCGGAGCAGATACGCAGTATTTT. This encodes CASTWRQGGADTQYF.

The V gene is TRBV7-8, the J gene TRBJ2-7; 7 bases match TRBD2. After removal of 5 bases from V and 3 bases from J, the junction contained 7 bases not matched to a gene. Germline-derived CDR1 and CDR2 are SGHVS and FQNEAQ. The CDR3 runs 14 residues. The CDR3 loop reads CASSPGGASYEQYF. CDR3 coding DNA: TGTGCCAGCAGCCCGGGGGGAGCTAGCTACGAGCAGTACTTC.